This note documents a single T cell receptor (beta chain) sequence. Data came from immunoSEQ multiplex PCR; TCRdb stores just in-frame clones and leaves some out. This sample has about 160,000 clones, with around 87% found just once. This specimen comes from a study of blood T cell repertoires in COVID-19. Trimming shortened V by 4 bases and J by 8 bases, and 17 bases separated the two germline ends. This CDR3 is 13 amino acids long. Germline lookup yields CDR1 SQVTM and CDR2 ANQGSEA. The chain recombines TRBV29-1 with TRBJ1-2; D is unclear. Sequenced input: peripheral blood. This TCR was sampled from a woman in her 70s with COVID-19, enrolled during active disease. CDR3 in DNA: TGCAGCGTTGTTGTTGAGCGAATTCGGGGCTACACCTTC. It is translated as CSVVVERIRGYTF.